These 28 T cell receptor beta chains were all obtained from the same sample, sequenced in a study of blood T cell repertoires in COVID-19. Measured with immunoSEQ multiplex PCR; TCRdb has only the in-frame clones, and not every one. The sample lists 30,000 to 40,000 clones, approximately 80% seen once, with 10% in the top ten. The specimen sequenced was peripheral blood. These receptors were obtained from a man aged 55 to 70 in a cohort sampled during active COVID-19.

The chain couples TRBV11-2 to TRBJ2-6; 10 positions match TRBD1. CDR1 is SGHAT, CDR2 FQNNGV, per germline. The junction had 10 bases not matched to a gene; V was cut back by 6 bases and J by 2 bases. The CDR3 is 18 amino acids. The CDR3 is CASRNPGQGLAGANVLTF. The CDR3, as DNA: TGTGCCAGCAGGAACCCGGGACAGGGGTTGGCTGGGGCCAACGTCCTGACTTTC.

The chain has TRBV7-9 and TRBJ2-1, with a tentative D call TRBD2 (5 bases). Between the trimmed V and J ends, which lost 1 base and 10 bases, there was a span of 14 bases. This CDR3 is 14 amino acids long. Germline loops: CDR1 SEHNR, CDR2 FQNEAQ (reference sequence). The CDR3 loop is CASSLVGLPDEQFF. CDR3 in DNA: TGTGCCAGCAGCTTAGTCGGACTTCCGGACGAGCAGTTCTTC. The entire variable domain, with the rest obtained from reference TRBV7-9 and TRBJ2-1, is as follows: DTGVSQNPRHKITKRGQNVTFRCDPISEHNRLYWYRQTLGQGPEFLTYFQNEAQLEKSRLLSDRFSAERPKGSFSTLEIQRTEQGDSAMYLCASSLVGLPDEQFFGPGTRLTVL.

In this sample, this clone turned up a few times. The chain uses TRBV28 and TRBJ1-2, with a weak D call TRBD1 (5 bases). Per the germline V gene, CDR1 is MDHEN and CDR2 is SYDVKM. V lost 6 bases to trimming and J lost 4 bases, with 6 bases between them. This CDR3 has 11 amino acids. The CDR3 sequence is CASRGLYGYTF. The CDR3 coding sequence is TGTGCCAGCAGGGGGCTCTATGGCTACACCTTC.

The rearrangement links TRBV5-1 to TRBJ1-2; 8 nucleotides agree with TRBD1. The CDR3 extends over 12 amino acids. Germline loops: CDR1 SGHRS, CDR2 YFSETQ. V dropped 4 bases and J dropped 10; count of bases not matched to a gene: 6. The CDR3 loop is CASSLDRGDYTF. Written as DNA, the CDR3 is TGCGCCAGCAGCCTCGACAGGGGCGACTACACCTTC.

The chain is built from TRBV7-2 and TRBJ2-6, with 12 nucleotides matching TRBD2. Germline V gives CDR1 SGHTA, CDR2 FQGNSA. The V segment lost 3 bases and the J segment 2 bases; nucleotides outside the gene matches: 2. This CDR3 has 17 residues. The CDR3 nucleotides read TGTGCCAGCAGCTTCTCTAGCGGGGGGGCTGGGGCCAACGTCCTGACTTTC. Translated, it gives CASSFSSGGAGANVLTF. Looking up the rest from reference TRBV7-2 and TRBJ2-6 gives the full variable domain: GAGVSQSPSNKVTEKGKDVELRCDPISGHTALYWYRQSLGQGLEFLIYFQGNSAPDKSGLPSDRFSAERTGGSVSTLTIQRTQQEDSAVYLCASSFSSGGAGANVLTFGAGSRLTVL.

This chain joins TRBV28 and TRBJ1-1; TRBD1 is a possible D gene (5 bases). Trimming took off 6 bases at V and 0 bases at J, with 8 bases between the two ends. The CDR3 is 13 amino acids. Germline CDR1 MDHEN, CDR2 SYDVKM. The CDR3 region has the DNA TGTGCCAGCAGCCTCAGGGTGAACACTGAAGCTTTCTTT. Protein sequence: CASSLRVNTEAFF.

The genes are TRBV29-1 and TRBJ2-7; 8 nucleotides line up with TRBD1. CDR3 size: 13 residues. With V trimmed by 7 bases and J by 3 bases, 8 bases remained unmatched. Germline V gene lookup returns CDR1 SQVTM and CDR2 ANQGSEA. Written as DNA, the CDR3 is TGCAGCGCTGCACAGGGGGAGGTCTACGAGCAGTACTTC. Protein: CSAAQGEVYEQYF.

This clone was found once. The chain joins TRBV30 to TRBJ1-2, with D possibly TRBD1 on 6 matching bases. CDR1 is GTSNPN, CDR2 SVGIG, per germline (reference sequence). The CDR3 covers 13 residues. V shed 2 bases and J shed 3 bases, with 10 bases lying between them. The CDR3 bases are TGTGCCTGGAGTTGGGGGCAGGACTATGGCTACACCTTC. This sequence encodes CAWSWGQDYGYTF.

The chain combines TRBV12-3 or TRBV12-4 with TRBJ1-2; D unclear. Trimming stripped 3 bases from V and 4 bases from J, with 6 bases between. This CDR3 region has 12 residues. CDR3 protein: CASSLRRYGYTF. In DNA form, the CDR3 reads TGTGCCAGCAGTTTGAGGCGCTATGGCTACACCTTC.

The chain joins TRBV10-3 to TRBJ1-1; TRBD1 aligns across 8 bases. The junction had 15 bases not matched to a gene; V was cut back by 4 bases and J by 8 bases. The CDR3 has 16 residues. CDR1 is ENHRY and CDR2 is SYGVKD in the germline V gene. CDR3 coding DNA: TGTGCCATCAGTGCTAGTGGTGGACAGGGCCAGACCGAAGCTTTCTTT. As protein: CAISASGGQGQTEAFF.

The rearrangement uses TRBV19 and TRBJ2-4; 7 bases map to TRBD1. Germline V gene lookup returns CDR1 LNHDA and CDR2 SQIVND (reference sequence). J lost 0 bases, V lost 9 bases, and 5 bases had no gene match. CDR3 length equals 14 residues. The CDR3 DNA follows: TGTGCCAGAAGGACAGGCCTAGCCAAAAACATTCAGTACTTC. This codes for CARRTGLAKNIQYF.

The sample holds a few counts of this clone. V and J are TRBV7-7 and TRBJ2-5, with a possible D match to TRBD2 (5 bases). Germline CDR1 is SSHAT and CDR2 is FNYEAQ (reference sequence). With 3 bases removed from V and 1 base from J, the gap between germline ends came to 9 bases. This CDR3 has 14 residues. In DNA, the CDR3 is TGTGCCAGCAGCTTGGGCCGGGGCCAAGAGACCCAGTACTTC. Its protein is CASSLGRGQETQYF.

This clone occurred once. The J gene is TRBJ1-5, the V gene TRBV10-2; D is possibly TRBD1 (5 bases). The V end was cut by 5 bases, the J end by 9 bases, with 17 bases between. Germline V CDR1 and CDR2: WSHSY, SAAADI. The CDR3 loop spans 14 amino acids. CDR3 amino acids: CASSSYDGGGPQHF. CDR3 bases: TGCGCCAGCAGTAGTTACGATGGGGGAGGGCCCCAGCATTTT.

The chain recombines TRBV7-2 with TRBJ1-2; D unclear. Between the trimmed V and J ends, which lost 6 bases and 7 bases, there was a span of 12 bases. This CDR3 comprises 12 residues. CDR1 and CDR2 from the germline V gene are SGHTA and FQGNSA. The CDR3 is CASSLPSVGYTF. The CDR3 DNA sequence: TGTGCCAGCAGTCTCCCATCGGTTGGCTACACCTTC.

This clone was detected once. This chain joins TRBV9 and TRBJ2-3, with TRBD1 as a possible D gene (5 bases). There are 16 residues in the CDR3. V lost 3 bases, J lost 3 bases, and 17 bases lay in between. Germline V gene lookup returns CDR1 SGDLS and CDR2 YYNGEE. CDR3 region: CASSARVSAGTDTQYF. The CDR3 DNA reads TGTGCCAGCAGCGCCAGGGTGTCGGCTGGGACAGATACGCAGTATTTT. Full variable domain (rest looked up from reference TRBV9 and TRBJ2-3): DSGVTQTPKHLITATGQRVTLRCSPRSGDLSVYWYQQSLDQGLQFLIQYYNGEERAKGNILERFSAQQFPDLHSELNLSSLELGDSALYFCASSARVSAGTDTQYFGPGTRLTVL.

The chain has TRBV4-3 and TRBJ2-7, with 7 bases that match TRBD1. CDR1 is LGHNA and CDR2 is YSLEER in the germline V gene. Trimming took 2 bases from V and 5 from J; bases not matched to a gene: 15. The length of the CDR3 is 17 residues. The CDR3 reads CASSQSPYRAGGNEQYF. CDR3 coding DNA: TGCGCCAGCAGCCAATCCCCGTACCGGGCAGGGGGAAACGAGCAGTACTTC.

The chain joins TRBV27 to TRBJ2-5; D possibly corresponds to TRBD2 (6 bases). The CDR3 loop spans 11 amino acids. Between the trimmed V and J ends, which lost 5 bases and 7 bases, there was a span of 8 bases. Germline V CDR1 and CDR2: MNHEY, SMNVEV (reference sequence). CDR3 nucleotide sequence: TGTGCCAGCAGTACGCGGGGGACCCAGTACTTC. Translating gives CASSTRGTQYF.

CDR3 nucleotide sequence: TGCGCCAGTGACAGGGGCGCCCACGAGCAGTACTTC. Amino acids: CASDRGAHEQYF. The V and J genes are TRBV10-2 and TRBJ2-7; TRBD1 matches 8 bases. J gave up 5 bases and V 9 bases, and 6 bases lay outside the gene matches. The V gene's germline CDR1 is WSHSY and CDR2 SAAADI. The CDR3 totals 12 residues.

The chain couples TRBV19 to TRBJ1-1, with D possibly being TRBD1 (6 bases). Trimming shortened V by 6 bases and J by 4 bases, and 18 bases separated the two germline ends. The CDR3 has 15 amino acids. Germline V gene lookup returns CDR1 LNHDA and CDR2 SQIVND (reference sequence). This CDR3 reads CASRAGDTLRTEAFF. CDR3 in DNA: TGTGCCAGTAGGGCAGGGGACACACTCCGCACTGAAGCTTTCTTT.

This chain links TRBV7-2 with TRBJ2-7, with TRBD1 as a possible D gene (5 bases). CDR1 and CDR2 (germline): SGHTA, FQGNSA. Trimming pared 5 bases from V and 5 bases from J, leaving 10 bases between. This CDR3 spans 12 amino acids. The CDR3 spells CASSPGHHEQYF. The CDR3 DNA reads as TGTGCCAGCAGCCCAGGACACCACGAGCAGTACTTC.

The DNA for the CDR3 is TGCGCCAGCTACAGGCGGAACAATGAGCAGTTCTTC. Residues: CASYRRNNEQFF. This rearrangement joins TRBV5-1 to TRBJ2-1; D might be TRBD1 (5 bases). Trimming removed 7 bases from V and 5 bases from J, with 10 bases in between. This CDR3 contains 12 residues. CDR1 is SGHRS and CDR2 is YFSETQ in the germline V gene.

This rearrangement joins TRBV11-2 to TRBJ2-1; TRBD2 matches at 8 bases. V lost 5 bases to trimming and J lost 4 bases; unmatched junction nucleotides: 13. CDR1 is SGHAT and CDR2 is FQNNGV in the germline V gene. The CDR3 contains 17 residues. Written as DNA, the CDR3 is TGTGCCAGCAGCCAAACGGGTGTAGCGGGACTTTACAATGAGCAGTTCTTC. It yields the protein CASSQTGVAGLYNEQFF.

This rearrangement joins TRBV7-8 to TRBJ1-4; D is unresolved. Looked up from germline, CDR1 is SGHVS and CDR2 is FQNEAQ. The V end was cut by 0 bases, the J end by 4 bases, with 18 bases between. CDR3 length equals 18 residues. The CDR3 region has the DNA TGTGCCAGCAGCTTAGCTACCGCCTATGAGTCGCTTAATGAAAAACTGTTTTTT. Translated: CASSLATAYESLNEKLFF.

The V gene is TRBV19, the J gene TRBJ2-6; tentatively, D is TRBD2 (5 bases). Germline-derived CDR1 and CDR2 are LNHDA and SQIVND (reference sequence). CDR3 length: 15 amino acids. The V and J ends lost 7 bases and 2 bases respectively, with 12 bases between them. The CDR3 nucleotides read TGTGCCAGTATCGGGGTTGAGGCTGGGGCCAACGTCCTGACTTTC. It specifies CASIGVEAGANVLTF.

This chain connects TRBV5-1 to TRBJ2-5; possibly TRBD1 for D (5 bases). V lost 4 bases, J lost 1 base, and 14 bases lay in between. The germline V gene encodes CDR1 SGHRS and CDR2 YFSETQ. This CDR3 comprises 15 residues. CDR3 nucleotide sequence: TGCGCCAGCAGCCCTCTCCCAGGGCCCCAAGAGACCCAGTACTTC. Translation gives CASSPLPGPQETQYF.

This chain connects TRBV9 to TRBJ2-7; 8 bases are shared with TRBD1. This CDR3 has 15 residues. CDR1 is SGDLS and CDR2 is YYNGEE in the germline V gene. J gave up 6 bases and V 4 bases, and 12 bases lay outside the gene matches. CDR3 in DNA: TGTGCCAGCAGCCTCTCACCGGACAGGGATTCCGAGCAGTACTTC. It specifies CASSLSPDRDSEQYF.

The chain is built from TRBV20-1 and TRBJ2-1, with 7 bases that match TRBD2. In germline, CDR1 is DFQATT, CDR2 SNEGSKA (reference sequence). V was pared by 3 bases and J by 3 bases, with 5 bases of the junction left unmatched. This CDR3 spans 14 amino acids. This CDR3 reads CSASAGVGYNEQFF. In DNA, the CDR3 is TGCAGTGCTAGTGCGGGAGTGGGCTACAATGAGCAGTTCTTC.

The chain uses TRBV19 and TRBJ2-7; D may be TRBD2 (6 bases). Germline CDR1 and CDR2: LNHDA and SQIVND (reference sequence). The V end lost 5 bases, the J end lost 6 bases, and 20 bases lay between the germline ends. The CDR3 covers 15 residues. The CDR3 nucleotides read TGTGCCAGTAGTGTTGCGGGTGGCGGGGTTTCCGAGCAGTACTTC. This encodes CASSVAGGGVSEQYF.